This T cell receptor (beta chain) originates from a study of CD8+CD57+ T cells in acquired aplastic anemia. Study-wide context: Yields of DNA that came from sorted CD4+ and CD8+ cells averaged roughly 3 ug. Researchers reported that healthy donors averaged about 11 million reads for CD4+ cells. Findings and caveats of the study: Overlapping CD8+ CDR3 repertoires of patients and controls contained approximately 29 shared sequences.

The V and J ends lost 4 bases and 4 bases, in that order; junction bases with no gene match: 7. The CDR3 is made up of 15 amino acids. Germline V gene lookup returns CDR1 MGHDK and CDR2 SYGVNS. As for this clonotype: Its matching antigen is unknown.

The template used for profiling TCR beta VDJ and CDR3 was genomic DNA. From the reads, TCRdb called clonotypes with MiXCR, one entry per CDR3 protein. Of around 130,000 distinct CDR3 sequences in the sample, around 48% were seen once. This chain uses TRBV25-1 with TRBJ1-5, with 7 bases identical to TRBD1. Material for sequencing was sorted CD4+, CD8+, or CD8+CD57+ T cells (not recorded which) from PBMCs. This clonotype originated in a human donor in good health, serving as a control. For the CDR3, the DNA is TGTGCCAGCAGTGGCGGGGACAGAGGAAATCAGCCCCAGCATTTT. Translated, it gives CASSGGDRGNQPQHF.